This TCR beta chain was recovered during a study of T-cell memory formation after mild COVID-19. Study-level information: TCR clusters were largely donor specific. Findings and limits, study-wide: CD4+ contracting clones were mainly CM and EM; CD8+ ones, EMRA.

This clonotype was seen repeatedly, ten times or more. Its cognate antigen is unknown. V was cut by 2 bases and J by 3 bases, with 10 bases left in between. The CDR3 runs to 14 residues. TCRdb independently ran MiXCR on the 5' RACE reads; one entry per CDR3 protein. The sample lists 530,000 or so distinct CDR3 sequences, around a sixth occurring once. This TCR was recovered from an adult woman who had mild COVID-19 (a few samples of this study predate the infection). Cell type and time point are not known. The sample was PBMCs or a T cell subset sorted from them (not recorded which). The V call is TRBV12-3 or TRBV12-4, the J call TRBJ1-1, with TRBD1 as a possible D gene (5 bases). The CDR3 region is CASSLWGGDTEAFF. CDR3 in DNA: TGTGCCAGCAGTTTATGGGGGGGAGACACTGAAGCTTTCTTT.